The entry below describes one TCR beta chain. Its cognate antigen is unknown. The sample is drawn from a study of CXCR3-negative and CXCR3-positive naive CD8 T cells. Study-level findings and limits: Against CXCR3-negative naive cells, CXCR3-positive naive cells showed more hydrophobic TRB CDR3s.

Germline CDR1 SQVTM, CDR2 ANQGSEA. The CDR3 spans 14 residues. UMI-labeled 5' RACE TRB cDNA libraries were prepared from the cells. Reprocessing the 5' RACE reads, TCRdb reports a single entry for every CDR3 protein and omits DNA. The sample table includes roughly 120,000 distinct CDR3 sequences. The TCR was taken from a human donor in good health. Some clones in this sample may be carry-over from other donors' samples. Sequencing was performed on naive CXCR3+ CD8+ T cells from blood. Documented subset: CD45RO-CCR7+CD27+CD95- naive CD8+ T cells expressing CXCR3 (TNR3+). The chain employs TRBV29-1 and TRBJ2-1; the D call of TRBD1 rests on TCRdb alone, since no DNA is present to check it. CDR3 in amino acids: CSGGQGGPYNEQFF.